The T cell receptor beta chain under discussion was sequenced for a study of T cell responses to AZD1222 COVID-19 vaccine. The CDR3 extends over 14 amino acids. Germline V CDR1 and CDR2: SGHRS, YFSETQ. V was clipped by 5 bases and J by 4 bases; unmatched bases: 5. Profiled with immunoSEQ multiplex PCR; TCRdb holds only in-frame clones, not every one. The table includes over 110,000 clones, 92% detected once. With respect to this clone: Its specificity is not known.

Whole-study results and caveats: Only six people who got AZD1222 tested seropositive at baseline. Spike-spanning, vaccine-associated CD4 TCRs were dominant at 160-218 and 743-854. In all cases, repertoires were sampled only after the peak T cell response. Clonal diversity may have been underestimated in mostly white British donors.

The rearrangement uses TRBV5-1 and TRBJ2-1; 8 nucleotides align to TRBD2. The receptor comes from an adult who received the AZD1222 COVID-19 vaccine. This specimen was peripheral blood, taken 28 days after the second AZD1222 dose. The CDR3 is CASRTSGNYNEQFF. The DNA of the CDR3 is TGCGCCAGCAGAACTAGCGGAAATTACAATGAGCAGTTCTTC.